This TCR beta chain was sequenced for a study of HIV-infected children after antiretroviral therapy interruption. About the study: Continuous-treatment samples came from weeks 0, 48 and 150.

The treatment denotes: PENTA 11 planned treatment interruption arm or continuous ART arm. From thawed PBMCs, naive CD4+ CD45RA+ CD45RO- T cells were sorted. RNA-based 3' RACE libraries used unique molecular identifiers. TCRdb ran MiXCR on the 3' RACE reads and lists one entry per CDR3 protein. The profile shows about 46,000 distinct CDR3 sequences, roughly 4.5% of them singletons. Germline V gene sequence: CDR1 SGHTA, CDR2 FQGNSA. Trimming cost V 3 bases and J 10 bases; bases outside gene matches: 8. This CDR3 region has 14 residues. This clonotype was found many times. What it binds is unknown. Study-level points and caveats: Naive CD4+ sequences overlapped less between time points once interruption began. Naive CD4+ Gini coefficient rose by interruption end, suggesting clonal expansion.

This chain connects TRBV7-2 to TRBJ2-1; 8 bases are shared with TRBD2. This sequence was found in a pool of human donors with HIV. The specimen comprised CD45RA+ CD4+ T cells from PBMCs, pooled from several time points, sampled from a donor given antiretroviral therapy, either interrupted or continuous. The subset is: naive CD4+ CD45RA+ CD45RO- T cells. The CDR3 reads CASSFRLAGGEQFF. The CDR3 coding sequence is TGTGCCAGCAGCTTTCGGCTAGCGGGCGGGGAGCAGTTCTTC.